The clone carrying this T cell receptor (beta chain) came up once. The data were taken from a study of blood T cell repertoires in COVID-19. About the research overall: The analysed material was cDNA or gDNA that came from T cells, B-cell-depleted T cells, or PBMCs.

In the original analysis: Estimation of nucleated cell counts relied on the amplification of reference gene primers. The data were produced by immunoSEQ multiplex PCR, yet TCRdb's version contains in-frame clones alone and is incomplete. V and J calls and clone size are those listed in that table; D and trimming were worked out from the DNA. The data hold a few hundred thousand clones, with 80% to 95% observed a single time. Donors in Cohort 3 counted as recovered after two negative PCRs, clearance, or symptom resolution. The sample was PBMCs or T cells enriched from blood (not recorded which). The clonotype was recovered from a young man who had recovered from COVID-19.

CDR3 in amino acids: CASRQGYSEAFF. The CDR3 DNA reads as TGTGCCAGCAGGCAGGGATATTCTGAAGCTTTCTTT. The V gene is TRBV6-5, the J gene TRBJ1-1; perhaps TRBD1 as D (5 bases). The CDR3 contains 12 residues. Germline values: CDR1 MNHEY, CDR2 SVGAGI. Between the trimmed V and J ends, which lost 6 bases and 6 bases, there was a span of 11 bases.